The clone carrying this T cell receptor (beta chain) was seen a handful of times. Per the authors' pipeline: For nucleated cells, counts were estimated from reference gene primer amplification. TCRdb's copy holds only in-frame clones and misses some; the assay was immunoSEQ multiplex PCR. That table is the source of V, J and clone size, and D and trimming were worked out from the DNA. The sample lists around 72,000 clones, over 75% occurring once. The data originate from a study of blood T cell repertoires in COVID-19. Looking at the study overall: Both acute and convalescent COVID-19 samples were obtained from the United States, Italy and Spain. PBMCs, B-cell-depleted T cells, or T cells were the source of the cDNA or gDNA that made up the material.

CDR3 size: 15 residues. The germline CDR1 and CDR2 sequences are LGHNA and YNFKEQ. The V segment lost 3 bases and the J segment 7 bases; nucleotides outside the gene matches: 8. The clonotype originates from a man in his sixties or seventies with active or convalescent COVID-19. The chain is built from TRBV4-2 and TRBJ2-7; 11 nucleotides align to TRBD2. Sequenced material: peripheral blood. DNA of the CDR3: TGTGCCAGCAGCCAGTTAGCGGGAGGGCCGCGGGAGCAGTACTTC. It yields the protein CASSQLAGGPREQYF.